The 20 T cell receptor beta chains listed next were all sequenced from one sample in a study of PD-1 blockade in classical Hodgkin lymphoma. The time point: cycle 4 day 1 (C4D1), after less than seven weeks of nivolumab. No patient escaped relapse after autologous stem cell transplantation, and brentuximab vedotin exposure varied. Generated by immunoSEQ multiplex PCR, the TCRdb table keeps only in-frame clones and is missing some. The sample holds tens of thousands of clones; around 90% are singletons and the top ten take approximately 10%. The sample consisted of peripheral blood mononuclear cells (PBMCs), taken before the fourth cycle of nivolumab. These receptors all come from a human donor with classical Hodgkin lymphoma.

The CDR3 sequence is CASSLDRVDQPQHF. CDR3 bases: TGTGCCAGCTCACTGGACAGGGTCGATCAGCCCCAGCATTTT. The rearrangement uses TRBV18 and TRBJ1-5; 8 positions agree with TRBD1. V lost 4 bases to trimming and J lost 5 bases; unmatched junction nucleotides: 4. There are 14 residues in the CDR3. Germline assignment: CDR1 KGHSH and CDR2 LQKENI.

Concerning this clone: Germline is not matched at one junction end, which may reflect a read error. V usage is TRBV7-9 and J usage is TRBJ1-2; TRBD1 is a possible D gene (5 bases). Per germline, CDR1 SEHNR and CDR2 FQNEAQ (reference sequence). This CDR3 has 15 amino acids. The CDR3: CAGSGRDLANYGYTF. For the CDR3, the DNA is TGTGCCGGCAGCGGCCGGGACCTTGCTAACTATGGCTACACCTTC.

CDR3 sequence: CATRETGEGALHF. CDR3 DNA: TGTGCCACCAGGGAGACAGGGGAAGGTGCCCTCCACTTT. This rearrangement joins TRBV10-3 to TRBJ1-6; 8 bases fit TRBD1. The V gene's germline CDR1 is ENHRY and CDR2 SYGVKD. The CDR3 extends over 13 amino acids. J gave up 14 bases and V 10 bases, and 13 bases lay outside the gene matches.

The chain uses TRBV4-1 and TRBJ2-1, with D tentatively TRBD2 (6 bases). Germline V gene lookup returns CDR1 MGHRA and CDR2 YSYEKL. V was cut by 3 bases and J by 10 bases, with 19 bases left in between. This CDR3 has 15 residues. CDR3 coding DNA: TGCGCCAGCAGCCACCTAGCGTTAAGCTCTCCCGAGCAGTTCTTC. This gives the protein CASSHLALSSPEQFF.

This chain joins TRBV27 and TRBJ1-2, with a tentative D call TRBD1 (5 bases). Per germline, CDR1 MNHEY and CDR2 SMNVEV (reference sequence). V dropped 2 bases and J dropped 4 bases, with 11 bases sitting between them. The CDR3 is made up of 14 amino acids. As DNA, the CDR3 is TGTGCCAGCAGTTTACCAGGGCCGCCCTATGGCTACACCTTC. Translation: CASSLPGPPYGYTF.

The CDR3 DNA reads TGTGCCAGCAGCTTAGAGCGCCCCTACGAGCAGTACTTC. The encoded protein is CASSLERPYEQYF. The V and J genes are TRBV7-8 and TRBJ2-7; D uncertain. The CDR3 has 13 residues. V was clipped by 1 base and J by 2 bases, with 6 bases between them. CDR1 SGHVS and CDR2 FQNEAQ come from the germline V gene.

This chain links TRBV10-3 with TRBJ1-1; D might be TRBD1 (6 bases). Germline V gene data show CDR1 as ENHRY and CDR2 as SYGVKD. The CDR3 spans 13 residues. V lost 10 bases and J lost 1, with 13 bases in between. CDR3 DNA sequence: TGTGCCACCCGGGGGCAGGAGAACACTGAAGCTTTCTTT. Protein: CATRGQENTEAFF.

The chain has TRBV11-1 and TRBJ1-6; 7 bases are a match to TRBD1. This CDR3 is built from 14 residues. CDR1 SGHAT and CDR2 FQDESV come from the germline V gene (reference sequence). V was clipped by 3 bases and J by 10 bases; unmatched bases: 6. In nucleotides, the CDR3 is TGTGCCAGCAGCTTCTGGCAGGGACAGTCACCCCTCCACTTT. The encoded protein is CASSFWQGQSPLHF.

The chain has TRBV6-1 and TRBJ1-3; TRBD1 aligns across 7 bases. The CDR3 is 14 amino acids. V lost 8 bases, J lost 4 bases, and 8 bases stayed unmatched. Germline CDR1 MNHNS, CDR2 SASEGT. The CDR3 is CASVDRAVGNTIYF. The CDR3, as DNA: TGTGCCAGCGTTGACAGGGCTGTCGGAAACACCATATATTTT.

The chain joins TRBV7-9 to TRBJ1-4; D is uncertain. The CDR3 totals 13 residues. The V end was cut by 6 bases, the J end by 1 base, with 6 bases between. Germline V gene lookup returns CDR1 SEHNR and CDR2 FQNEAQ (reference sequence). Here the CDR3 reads CASRDLTNEKLFF. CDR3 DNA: TGTGCCAGCAGGGACCTAACTAATGAAAAACTGTTTTTT.

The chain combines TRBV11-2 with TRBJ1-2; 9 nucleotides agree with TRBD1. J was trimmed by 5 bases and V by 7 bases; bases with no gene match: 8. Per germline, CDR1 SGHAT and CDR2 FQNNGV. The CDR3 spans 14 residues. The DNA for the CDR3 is TGTGCCAGCACCCCGACAGGGGGGGTATATGGCTACACCTTC. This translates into CASTPTGGVYGYTF.

The CDR3 DNA reads TGCGCCAGCAGCTTGGGGGACGGGAATGAAAAACTGTTTTTT. This translates into CASSLGDGNEKLFF. The chain joins TRBV5-1 to TRBJ1-4; weak D call: TRBD1 (5 bases). Germline V gives CDR1 SGHRS, CDR2 YFSETQ. The CDR3 runs 14 residues. Trimming took 0 bases from V and 5 from J, leaving 8 bases between them.

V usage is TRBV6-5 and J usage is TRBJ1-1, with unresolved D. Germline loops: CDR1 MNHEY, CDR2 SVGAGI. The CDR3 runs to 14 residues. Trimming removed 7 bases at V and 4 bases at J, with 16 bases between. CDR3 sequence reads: CASTEGFGCTEAFF. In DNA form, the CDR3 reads TGTGCCAGCACAGAAGGGTTCGGCTGCACTGAAGCTTTCTTT.

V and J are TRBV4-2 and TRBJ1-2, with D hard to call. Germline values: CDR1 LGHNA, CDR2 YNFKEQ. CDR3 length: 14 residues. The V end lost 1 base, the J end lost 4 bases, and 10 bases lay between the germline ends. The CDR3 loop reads CASSQAVEAYGYTF. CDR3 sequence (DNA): TGTGCCAGCAGCCAAGCGGTGGAGGCCTATGGCTACACCTTC.

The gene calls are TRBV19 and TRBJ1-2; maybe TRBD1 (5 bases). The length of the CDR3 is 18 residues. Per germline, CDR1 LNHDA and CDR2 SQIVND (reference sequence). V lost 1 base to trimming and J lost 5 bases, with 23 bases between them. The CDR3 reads CASSIAPLWGRRGYGYTF. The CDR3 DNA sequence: TGTGCCAGTAGTATAGCCCCCCTTTGGGGCAGGAGAGGGTATGGCTACACCTTC.

The CDR3: CASSPGAPPTGNTIYF. CDR3 sequence (DNA): TGTGCCAGCAGCCCGGGGGCCCCGCCGACTGGAAACACCATATATTTT. This chain connects TRBV6-6 to TRBJ1-3; perhaps TRBD1 as D (6 bases). The germline V and J ends were trimmed by 6 bases and 2 bases, with 17 bases remaining between them. The germline V gene has CDR1 MNHNY and CDR2 SVGAGI (reference sequence). This CDR3 comprises 16 residues.

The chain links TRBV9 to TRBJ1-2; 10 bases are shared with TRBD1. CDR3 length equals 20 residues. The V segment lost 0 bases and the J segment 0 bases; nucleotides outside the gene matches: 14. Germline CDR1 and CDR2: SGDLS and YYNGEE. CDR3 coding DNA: TGTGCCAGCAGCGTAGCGGAAGATACTACGGGACAGGGGCCTAACTATGGCTACACCTTC. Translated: CASSVAEDTTGQGPNYGYTF.

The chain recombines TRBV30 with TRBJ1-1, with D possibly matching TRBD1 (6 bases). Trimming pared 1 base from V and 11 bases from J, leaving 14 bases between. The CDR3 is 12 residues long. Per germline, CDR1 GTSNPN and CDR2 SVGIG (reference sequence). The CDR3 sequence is CAWSGGAAGAFF. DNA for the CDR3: TGTGCCTGGAGTGGGGGGGCCGCTGGCGCTTTCTTT.

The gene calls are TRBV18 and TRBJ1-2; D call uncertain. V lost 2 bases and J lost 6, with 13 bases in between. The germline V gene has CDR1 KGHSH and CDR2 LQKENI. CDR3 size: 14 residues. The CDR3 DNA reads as TGTGCCAGCTCACCATTTGGAGGGCAAAATGGCTACACCTTC. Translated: CASSPFGGQNGYTF.

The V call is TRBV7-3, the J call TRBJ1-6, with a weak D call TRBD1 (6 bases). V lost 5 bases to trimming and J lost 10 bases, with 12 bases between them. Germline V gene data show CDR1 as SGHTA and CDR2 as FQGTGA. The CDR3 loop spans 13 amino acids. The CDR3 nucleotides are TGTGCCAGCAGCCACGACAGGTGGTCACCCCTCCACTTT. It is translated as CASSHDRWSPLHF.